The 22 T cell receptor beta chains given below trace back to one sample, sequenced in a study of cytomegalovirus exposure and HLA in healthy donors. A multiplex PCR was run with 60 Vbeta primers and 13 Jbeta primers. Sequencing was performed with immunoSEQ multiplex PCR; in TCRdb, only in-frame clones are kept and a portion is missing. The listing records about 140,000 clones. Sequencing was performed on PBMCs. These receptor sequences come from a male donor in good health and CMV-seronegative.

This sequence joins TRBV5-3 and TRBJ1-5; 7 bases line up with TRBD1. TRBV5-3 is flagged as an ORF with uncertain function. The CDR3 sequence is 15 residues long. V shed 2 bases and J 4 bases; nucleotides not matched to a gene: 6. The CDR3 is CARSLEGQYNQPQHF. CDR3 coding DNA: TGTGCCAGAAGCTTAGAGGGACAGTATAATCAGCCCCAGCATTTT.

The CDR3 loop is CASSLTGTNEQYF. CDR3 nucleotides: TGTGCCAGCAGCTTGACAGGAACTAACGAGCAGTACTTC. The rearrangement links TRBV5-4 to TRBJ2-7; D is perhaps TRBD1 (5 bases). From germline, CDR1 is SGHNT and CDR2 YYREEE (reference sequence). Trimming took off 1 base at V and 5 bases at J, with 10 bases between the two ends. This CDR3 region has 13 residues.

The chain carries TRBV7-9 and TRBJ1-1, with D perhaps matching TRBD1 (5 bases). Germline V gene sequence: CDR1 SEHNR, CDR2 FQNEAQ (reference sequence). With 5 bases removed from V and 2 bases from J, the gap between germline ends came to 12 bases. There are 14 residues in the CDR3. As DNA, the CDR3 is TGTGCCAGCAGCCCACGGACAAGTAACACTGAAGCTTTCTTT. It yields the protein CASSPRTSNTEAFF.

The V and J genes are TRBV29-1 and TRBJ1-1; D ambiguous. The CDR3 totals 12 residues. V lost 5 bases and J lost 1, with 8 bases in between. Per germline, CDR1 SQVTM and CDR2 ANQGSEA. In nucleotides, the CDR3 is TGCAGCGTTATAGAAAGGAACACTGAAGCTTTCTTT. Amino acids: CSVIERNTEAFF.

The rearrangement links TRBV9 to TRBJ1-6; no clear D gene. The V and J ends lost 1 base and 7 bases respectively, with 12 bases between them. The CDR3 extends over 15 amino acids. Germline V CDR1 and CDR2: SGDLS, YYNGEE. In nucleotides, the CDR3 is TGTGCCAGCAGCGTAAGTTTCGAGGAGAATTCACCCCTCCACTTT. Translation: CASSVSFEENSPLHF.

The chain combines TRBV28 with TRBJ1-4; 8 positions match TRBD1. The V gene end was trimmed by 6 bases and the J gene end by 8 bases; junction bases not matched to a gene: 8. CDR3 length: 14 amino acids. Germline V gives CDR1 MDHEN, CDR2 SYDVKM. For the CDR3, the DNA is TGTGCCAGCAGAACAGACAGGGGACGAGAAAAACTGTTTTTT. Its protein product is CASRTDRGREKLFF.

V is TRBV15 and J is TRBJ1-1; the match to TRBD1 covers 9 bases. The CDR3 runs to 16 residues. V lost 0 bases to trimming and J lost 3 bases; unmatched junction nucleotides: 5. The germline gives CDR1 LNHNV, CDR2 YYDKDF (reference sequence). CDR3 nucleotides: TGTGCCACCAGCAGAGATCACCGGACAGGGGACACTGAAGCTTTCTTT. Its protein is CATSRDHRTGDTEAFF.

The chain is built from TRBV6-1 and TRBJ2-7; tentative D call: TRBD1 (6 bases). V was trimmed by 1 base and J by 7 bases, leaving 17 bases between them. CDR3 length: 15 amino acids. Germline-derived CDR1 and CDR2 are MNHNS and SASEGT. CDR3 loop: CASSEVGGSLSEQYF. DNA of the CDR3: TGTGCCAGCAGTGAAGTTGGGGGCAGCCTTTCGGAGCAGTACTTC.

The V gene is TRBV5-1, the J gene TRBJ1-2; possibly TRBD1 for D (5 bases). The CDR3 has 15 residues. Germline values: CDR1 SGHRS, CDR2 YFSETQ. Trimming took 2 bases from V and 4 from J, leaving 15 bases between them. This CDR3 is CASSFGDSTVYGYTF. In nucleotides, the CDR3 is TGCGCCAGCAGCTTTGGTGACAGCACGGTCTATGGCTACACCTTC.

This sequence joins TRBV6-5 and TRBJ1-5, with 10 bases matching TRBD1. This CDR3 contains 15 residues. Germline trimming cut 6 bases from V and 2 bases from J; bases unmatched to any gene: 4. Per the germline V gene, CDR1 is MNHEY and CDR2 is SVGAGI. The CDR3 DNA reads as TGTGCCAGCAGACTGACAGGGGGCGGCAATCAGCCCCAGCATTTT. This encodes CASRLTGGGNQPQHF.

The DNA of the CDR3 is TGTGCCAGTAGTACCCGGGACAGGGGGCGCGATGAGCAGTTCTTC. It specifies CASSTRDRGRDEQFF. This sequence joins TRBV19 and TRBJ2-1; 12 bases are shared with TRBD1. CDR1 is LNHDA and CDR2 is SQIVND in the germline V gene (reference sequence). The CDR3 covers 15 residues. Germline trimming cut 4 bases from V and 8 bases from J; bases unmatched to any gene: 6.

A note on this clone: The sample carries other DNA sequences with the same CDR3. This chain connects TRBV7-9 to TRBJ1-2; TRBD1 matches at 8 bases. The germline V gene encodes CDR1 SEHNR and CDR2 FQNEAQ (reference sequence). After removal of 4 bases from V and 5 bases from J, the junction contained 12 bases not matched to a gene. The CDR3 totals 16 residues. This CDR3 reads CASSSGQGGAGYGYTF. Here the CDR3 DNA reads TGTGCCAGCAGCTCTGGACAGGGTGGCGCGGGATATGGCTACACCTTC.

The CDR3 is CASSYDSDQPQHF. For the CDR3, the DNA is TGTGCCAGCAGTTACGACAGTGATCAGCCCCAGCATTTT. The chain employs TRBV6-6 and TRBJ1-5; weak D call: TRBD1 (5 bases). The CDR3 spans 13 residues. Trimming removed 2 bases from V and 5 bases from J, with 7 bases in between. From germline, CDR1 is MNHNY and CDR2 SVGAGI (reference sequence).

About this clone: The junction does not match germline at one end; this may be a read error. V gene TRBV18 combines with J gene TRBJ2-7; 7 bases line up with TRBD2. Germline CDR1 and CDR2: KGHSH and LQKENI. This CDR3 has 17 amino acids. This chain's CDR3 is CASSPRGESVSSYEQYF. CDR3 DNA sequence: TGTGCCAGCTCTCCACGGGGGGAATCGGTGTCGAGCTACGAGCAGTACTTC.

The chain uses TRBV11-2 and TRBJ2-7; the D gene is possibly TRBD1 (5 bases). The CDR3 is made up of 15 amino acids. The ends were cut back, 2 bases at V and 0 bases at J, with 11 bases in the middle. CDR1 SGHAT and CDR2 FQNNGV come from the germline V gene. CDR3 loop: CASSLIQGLSYEQYF. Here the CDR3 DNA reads TGTGCCAGCAGCTTAATTCAGGGTCTCTCCTACGAGCAGTACTTC. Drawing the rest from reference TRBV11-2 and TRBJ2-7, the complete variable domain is EAGVAQSPRYKIIEKRQSVAFWCNPISGHATLYWYQQILGQGPKLLIQFQNNGVVDDSQLPKDRFSAERLKGVDSTLKIQPAKLEDSAVYLCASSLIQGLSYEQYFGPGTRLTVT.

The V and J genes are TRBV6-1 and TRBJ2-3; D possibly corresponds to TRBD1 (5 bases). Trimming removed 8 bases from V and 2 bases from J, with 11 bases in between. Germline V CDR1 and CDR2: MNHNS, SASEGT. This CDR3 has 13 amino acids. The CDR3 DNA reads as TGTGCCAGCGGGGCAGAGCACACAGATACGCAGTATTTT. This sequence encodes CASGAEHTDTQYF.

The CDR3 nucleotides are TGTGCCTGGGGGGGACAGCTGAACACTGAAGCTTTCTTT. As protein: CAWGGQLNTEAFF. The chain joins TRBV30 to TRBJ1-1; 7 bases are shared with TRBD1. The CDR3 length is 13 residues. V lost 5 bases, J lost 0 bases, and 3 bases stayed unmatched. Germline V CDR1 and CDR2: GTSNPN, SVGIG (reference sequence).

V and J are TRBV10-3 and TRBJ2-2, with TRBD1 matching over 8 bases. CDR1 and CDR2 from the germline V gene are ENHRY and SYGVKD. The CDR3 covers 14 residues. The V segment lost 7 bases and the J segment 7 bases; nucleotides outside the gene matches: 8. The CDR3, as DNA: TGTGCCATCATGGACAGGGAGTATATCGGGGAGCTGTTTTTT. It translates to CAIMDREYIGELFF.

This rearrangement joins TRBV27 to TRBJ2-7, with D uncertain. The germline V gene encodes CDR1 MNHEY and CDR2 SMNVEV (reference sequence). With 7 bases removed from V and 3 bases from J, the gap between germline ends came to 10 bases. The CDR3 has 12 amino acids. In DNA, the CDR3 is TGTGCCAGCATAAGTGTCGGCTACGAGCAGTACTTC. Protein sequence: CASISVGYEQYF.

The chain's CDR3 is CASSLGGRESGNIQYF. In DNA, the CDR3 is TGTGCCAGCAGCTTAGGTGGCAGAGAATCGGGAAACATTCAGTACTTC. The chain carries TRBV7-6 and TRBJ2-4; the D is unclear. The CDR3 loop spans 16 amino acids. In germline, CDR1 is SGHVS, CDR2 FNYEAQ. The germline V and J ends were trimmed by 1 base and 6 bases, with 16 bases remaining between them.

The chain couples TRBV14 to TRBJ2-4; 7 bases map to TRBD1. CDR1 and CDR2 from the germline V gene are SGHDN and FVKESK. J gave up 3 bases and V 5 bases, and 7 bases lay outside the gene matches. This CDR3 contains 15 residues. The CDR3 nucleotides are TGTGCCAGCAGCTCAAGGACAGGAGTCAAAAACATTCAGTACTTC. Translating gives CASSSRTGVKNIQYF.

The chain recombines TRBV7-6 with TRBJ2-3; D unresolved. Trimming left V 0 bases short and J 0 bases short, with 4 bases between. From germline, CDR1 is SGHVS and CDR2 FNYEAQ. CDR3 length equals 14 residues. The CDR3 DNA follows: TGTGCCAGCAGCTTAGCCGGGAGCACAGATACGCAGTATTTT. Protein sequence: CASSLAGSTDTQYF.